One and the same sample provided the 16 T cell receptor beta chains below, sequenced in a study of blood T cell repertoires in COVID-19. TCRdb keeps only in-frame clones here, not all; method: immunoSEQ multiplex PCR. The repertoire holds over 150,000 clones, with around 85% as singletons. The sequencing input was peripheral blood. All receptors come from a man between 70 and 80 years old with active or convalescent COVID-19.

V and J are TRBV30 and TRBJ1-4, with 7 bases aligning to TRBD1. CDR1 GTSNPN and CDR2 SVGIG come from the germline V gene (reference sequence). V shed 2 bases, J shed 3 bases, and the junction held 6 bases outside the gene matches. The CDR3 contains 15 residues. CDR3 coding DNA: TGTGCCTGGAGTCCAGGGGGTAGGGCTAATGAAAAACTGTTTTTT. This encodes CAWSPGGRANEKLFF.

This sequence joins TRBV15 and TRBJ2-1; TRBD2 matches at 8 bases. This CDR3 comprises 15 residues. Germline CDR1 LNHNV, CDR2 YYDKDF (reference sequence). With 5 bases clipped from V and 4 bases from J, the junction kept 7 bases outside the gene matches. The CDR3 reads CATSPTGLEYNEQFF. The CDR3 DNA sequence: TGTGCCACCAGCCCAACGGGACTAGAATACAATGAGCAGTTCTTC. Full variable domain (remainder filled in from reference TRBV15 and TRBJ2-1): DAMVIQNPRYQVTQFGKPVTLSCSQTLNHNVMYWYQQKSSQAPKLLFHYYDKDFNNEADTPDNFQSRRPNTSFCFLDIRSPGLGDTAMYLCATSPTGLEYNEQFFGPGTRLTVL.

This clone showed up just once. The chain has TRBV19 and TRBJ1-6; D is possibly TRBD1 (6 bases). V lost 6 bases to trimming and J lost 7 bases, with 16 bases between them. The germline V gene has CDR1 LNHDA and CDR2 SQIVND (reference sequence). This CDR3 has 15 amino acids. The CDR3 nucleotides are TGTGCCAGTAGCACTGACAGGATTGGGAATTCACCCCTCCACTTT. Translated: CASSTDRIGNSPLHF.

Only a few counts were recorded for this clone. The chain uses TRBV3-1 (or the pseudogene TRBV3-2) and TRBJ1-2, with D unresolved. Between the trimmed V and J ends, which lost 4 bases and 4 bases, there was a span of 10 bases. This CDR3 comprises 13 residues. Germline assignment: CDR1 LGHDT and CDR2 YNNKEL (reference sequence). The CDR3 sequence is CASSPRGTYGYTF. CDR3 DNA: TGTGCCAGCAGCCCCCGCGGAACCTATGGCTACACCTTC.

The chain links TRBV24-1 to TRBJ2-7, with 10 bases that match TRBD1. From germline, CDR1 is KGHDR and CDR2 SFDVKD. V lost 5 bases, J lost 6 bases, and 9 bases stayed unmatched. This CDR3 region has 15 residues. Here the CDR3 reads CATSVGTGATGEQYF. The CDR3, as DNA: TGTGCCACCAGTGTGGGGACAGGGGCTACTGGCGAGCAGTACTTC.

The CDR3 DNA reads TGCGCCAGCAGCTTGGCGAGTGCCTCTGGAAACACCATATATTTT. The encoded protein is CASSLASASGNTIYF. This chain links TRBV5-1 with TRBJ1-3; D unclear. CDR3 length equals 15 residues. Germline-derived CDR1 and CDR2 are SGHRS and YFSETQ. V lost 0 bases to trimming and J lost 0 bases, with 7 bases between them.

This clone was seen a single time. The chain combines TRBV11-2 with TRBJ2-7; TRBD1 is a possible D gene (6 bases). The V gene lost 3 bases and the J gene lost 2 bases, with 14 bases spanning the gap. Germline values: CDR1 SGHAT, CDR2 FQNNGV. The CDR3 spans 15 residues. CDR3: CASSFIGTPTYEQYF. CDR3 in DNA: TGTGCCAGCAGCTTCATTGGGACACCCACCTACGAGCAGTACTTC. The full variable domain, in which reference TRBV11-2 and TRBJ2-7 provide the parts outside the CDR3, is EAGVAQSPRYKIIEKRQSVAFWCNPISGHATLYWYQQILGQGPKLLIQFQNNGVVDDSQLPKDRFSAERLKGVDSTLKIQPAKLEDSAVYLCASSFIGTPTYEQYFGPGTRLTVT.

The V and J genes are TRBV3-1 (or the pseudogene TRBV3-2) and TRBJ2-1; 14 bases fit TRBD2. There are 18 residues in the CDR3. Germline values: CDR1 LGHDT, CDR2 YNNKEL (reference sequence). V shed 3 bases, J shed 7 bases, and the junction held 11 bases outside the gene matches. The CDR3 loop reads CASSQTSGGARGRNEQFF. The CDR3 DNA reads as TGTGCCAGCAGCCAGACTAGCGGGGGGGCGCGGGGAAGGAATGAGCAGTTCTTC.

This clone was detected only once. The chain recombines TRBV11-1 with TRBJ2-5; possible D gene TRBD1, 5 bases. The germline V gene has CDR1 SGHAT and CDR2 FQDESV (reference sequence). V lost 2 bases and J 1 base, leaving 11 bases between the germline ends. CDR3 length equals 15 residues. The CDR3 region is CASSLTRTPQETQYF. CDR3 DNA sequence: TGTGCCAGCAGCTTAACAAGGACACCCCAAGAGACCCAGTACTTC.

This rearrangement joins TRBV5-1 to TRBJ2-7; perhaps TRBD1 as D (7 bases). Germline CDR1 reads SGHRS; CDR2 reads YFSETQ. The germline V and J ends were trimmed by 4 bases and 6 bases, with 14 bases remaining between them. The CDR3 loop spans 13 amino acids. CDR3 amino acids: CASSRGTVPEQYF. DNA for the CDR3: TGCGCCAGCAGCCGCGGGACAGTCCCCGAGCAGTACTTC.

There are a few counts of this clone. V and J are TRBV12-5 and TRBJ1-5; D may be TRBD1 (5 bases). The length of the CDR3 is 14 residues. In germline, CDR1 is LGHNT, CDR2 FRNRAP. Trimming cost V 6 bases and J 4 bases, with 13 bases left between them. This CDR3 reads CASGPGNANQPQHF. The CDR3 bases are TGTGCTAGTGGCCCAGGGAATGCTAATCAGCCCCAGCATTTT. The full variable domain, its missing parts supplied by reference TRBV12-5 and TRBJ1-5, is DARVTQTPRHKVTEMGQEVTMRCQPILGHNTVFWYRQTMMQGLELLAYFRNRAPLDDSGMPKDRFSAEMPDATLATLKIQPSEPRDSAVYFCASGPGNANQPQHFGDGTRLSIL.

The V gene is TRBV9, the J gene TRBJ2-3, with TRBD1 as a possible D gene (6 bases). The ends were cut back, 5 bases at V and 5 bases at J, with 21 bases in the middle. CDR1 and CDR2 from the germline V gene are SGDLS and YYNGEE. The CDR3 has 16 residues. The CDR3 region is CASSHPPGVWEDTQYF. CDR3 nucleotide sequence: TGTGCCAGCAGTCATCCCCCAGGGGTCTGGGAAGATACGCAGTATTTT.

This chain links TRBV7-2 with TRBJ2-3; 15 bases map to TRBD2. Looked up from germline, CDR1 is SGHTA and CDR2 is FQGNSA. This CDR3 has 18 amino acids. The V and J ends lost 1 base and 0 bases, in that order; junction bases with no gene match: 2. The CDR3 nucleotides are TGTGCCAGCAGCTTAGTCGGACTAGCGGGAGGGAGCACAGATACGCAGTATTTT. It yields the protein CASSLVGLAGGSTDTQYF.

The J gene is TRBJ2-7, the V gene TRBV7-2, with a weak D call TRBD2 (6 bases). Germline CDR1 SGHTA, CDR2 FQGNSA. The germline V and J ends were trimmed by 5 bases and 7 bases, with 15 bases remaining between them. The CDR3 spans 13 residues. This CDR3 is CASSTGLPGEQYF. The CDR3 nucleotides are TGTGCCAGCAGCACGGGACTGCCAGGGGAGCAGTACTTC.

This clone occurred a few times. CDR3 sequence reads: CASKRDTVKLFF. The CDR3 nucleotides read TGTGCCAGCAAACGGGACACCGTCAAACTGTTTTTT. The rearrangement joins TRBV28 to TRBJ1-4, with D possibly TRBD1 on 6 matching bases. Per the germline V gene, CDR1 is MDHEN and CDR2 is SYDVKM. The CDR3 runs 12 residues. Trimming left V 7 bases short and J 11 bases short, with 14 bases between. The variable domain in full, completed from reference TRBV28 and TRBJ1-4, reads DVKVTQSSRYLVKRTGEKVFLECVQDMDHENMFWYRQDPGLGLRLIYFSYDVKMKEKGDIPEGYSVSREKKERFSLILESASTNQTSMYLCASKRDTVKLFFGSGTQLSVL.

J is TRBJ2-5 and V is TRBV5-1, with 7 positions matching TRBD2. Germline V gene data show CDR1 as SGHRS and CDR2 as YFSETQ. V shed 0 bases and J 5 bases; nucleotides not matched to a gene: 4. This CDR3 has 14 amino acids. The CDR3 bases are TGCGCCAGCAGCTTGGCCTTGGGGGGGGAGACCCAGTACTTC. It is translated as CASSLALGGETQYF.